The entry below gives a single T cell receptor beta chain sequence along with its context. The clone's antigen remains unknown. Base qualities are not at hand, and no much larger clone is one base apart. The entry originates in a study of T cell changes during pregnancy in multiple sclerosis (dated by TCRdb to between 2019 and 2020). About the full investigation: In women with multiple sclerosis, the researchers looked at how the T cell repertoire shifted as pregnancy progressed.

Library prep was done by the immunoSEQ multiplex PCR assay. The table comes from immuneACCESS by way of TCRdb, which keeps in-frame sequences with V and J called. Part of the clones is missing from these tables; in studies checked, under half for an unresolved V gene and the rest for unknown reasons. For this sample the table gives just under 65,000 clones, of which over 85% were detected only once. The top ten constitute 2.5% to 3.5% of the sample. The sequencing used CD8+ T cells from peripheral blood mononuclear cells, collected in the second trimester of pregnancy. This clonotype originated in a female donor with multiple sclerosis, enrolled in a pregnancy study.

This receptor has the CDR3 CASSQVGALQFF. The DNA is TGCGCCAGCAGCCAAGTTGGGGCTTTACAGTTCTTC. Recombination connected TRBV4-1 to TRBJ2-1; a tentative D match to TRBD1 spans 5 bases. A distance of 11 bases separates the germline ends of V and J, which lose 1 base and 13 bases respectively. As encoded in the germline V gene, CDR1 is MGHRA while CDR2 is YSYEKL. The CDR3 spans 12 residues, from the cysteine through the phenylalanine. The DNA shown is the 36-base CDR3, in frame from base 1.